Following are 17 T cell receptor beta chains from one sample sequenced in a study of cytomegalovirus exposure and HLA in healthy donors. The PCR used 60 Vbeta and 13 Jbeta primers. Produced via immunoSEQ multiplex PCR; TCRdb's table is partial and in-frame only. The sample carries roughly 140,000 clones, 78% recorded once. The specimen sequenced was PBMCs. The receptors were sampled from a male donor in good health and CMV-seronegative.

The V gene is TRBV7-9, the J gene TRBJ1-4; D is possibly TRBD1 (6 bases). The CDR3 totals 15 residues. Germline CDR1 reads SEHNR; CDR2 reads FQNEAQ (reference sequence). The ends were cut back, 5 bases at V and 5 bases at J, with 15 bases in the middle. CDR3 protein: CASSHREGINEKLFF. Written as DNA, the CDR3 is TGTGCCAGCAGCCACAGGGAAGGAATCAATGAAAAACTGTTTTTT.

This clone has more than one count but fewer than ten. J is TRBJ1-2 and V is TRBV29-1; D remains ambiguous. Per germline, CDR1 SQVTM and CDR2 ANQGSEA. Deletions cut 0 bases from V and 4 bases from J, with 15 bases between. The CDR3 length is 15 residues. CDR3 nucleotide sequence: TGCAGCGTTGAAGATCGGTCCAAGAGAGGCTATGGCTACACCTTC. This sequence encodes CSVEDRSKRGYGYTF.

This clone appeared a few times. The chain carries TRBV29-1 and TRBJ1-1; 7 nucleotides match TRBD1. The V gene's germline CDR1 is SQVTM and CDR2 ANQGSEA. The CDR3 contains 14 residues. Losses at the gene ends were 3 bases for V and 5 bases for J; bases not matched to a gene: 9. The CDR3 region is CSVDTTGLATEAFF. The CDR3 DNA is TGCAGCGTTGACACGACAGGGTTGGCGACTGAAGCTTTCTTT.

V gene TRBV6-1 combines with J gene TRBJ2-5, with D maybe TRBD1 (5 bases). The CDR3 sequence is 17 residues long. The germline V gene has CDR1 MNHNS and CDR2 SASEGT. The ends were cut back, 2 bases at V and 1 base at J, with 17 bases in the middle. CDR3 in amino acids: CASSEQGLVKSQETQYF. The CDR3 coding sequence is TGTGCCAGCAGTGAACAGGGCTTAGTAAAATCCCAAGAGACCCAGTACTTC.

The J gene is TRBJ2-7, the V gene TRBV7-3, with TRBD1 matching 7 bases. Unmatched junction bases numbered 5, after V lost 4 bases and J lost 2 bases. The CDR3 contains 14 residues. Germline V gene sequence: CDR1 SGHTA, CDR2 FQGTGA. CDR3 residues: CASSSWDRPYEQYF. CDR3 in DNA: TGTGCCAGCAGCTCCTGGGACAGACCCTACGAGCAGTACTTC.

The gene calls are TRBV29-1 and TRBJ1-2, with a tentative D call TRBD1 (6 bases). The CDR3 totals 13 residues. Germline assignment: CDR1 SQVTM and CDR2 ANQGSEA. The V and J ends lost 7 bases and 7 bases respectively, with 19 bases between them. The CDR3 here is CSGVEFRGCGYTF. The CDR3 region has the DNA TGCAGCGGCGTCGAGTTCAGGGGATGTGGCTACACCTTC.

The CDR3 nucleotides read TGTGCCAGCAGCTTTAGCGGGAGGAGCTCCTACAATGAGCAGTTCTTC. It yields the protein CASSFSGRSSYNEQFF. The chain combines TRBV27 with TRBJ2-1; 10 nucleotides match TRBD2. CDR1 and CDR2 from the germline V gene are MNHEY and SMNVEV (reference sequence). CDR3 size: 16 residues. V dropped 6 bases and J dropped 0; count of bases not matched to a gene: 5.

As concerns this clone: Within the sample, other DNA sequences also encode this same CDR3. The rearrangement joins TRBV19 to TRBJ2-1; D not resolved. Trimming stripped 3 bases from V and 0 bases from J, with 6 bases between. The CDR3 consists of 14 residues. CDR1 and CDR2 (germline): LNHDA, SQIVND (reference sequence). The CDR3: CASSIGSSYNEQFF. The CDR3 region has the DNA TGTGCCAGTAGTATTGGTAGCTCCTACAATGAGCAGTTCTTC.

This chain links TRBV19 with TRBJ1-1; D uncertain. Trimming cost V 4 bases and J 2 bases, with 5 bases left between them. Germline lookup yields CDR1 LNHDA and CDR2 SQIVND (reference sequence). The CDR3 loop spans 12 amino acids. Here the CDR3 reads CASSTQNTEAFF. DNA of the CDR3: TGTGCCAGTAGTACCCAAAACACTGAAGCTTTCTTT.

This clone was detected only once. V gene TRBV4-1 combines with J gene TRBJ1-2, with a weak D call TRBD1 (5 bases). Looked up from germline, CDR1 is MGHRA and CDR2 is YSYEKL. This CDR3 spans 15 amino acids. V shed 1 base and J shed 4 bases, with 13 bases lying between them. The CDR3 here is CASSQGGEFSYGYTF. CDR3 nucleotide sequence: TGCGCCAGCAGCCAAGGGGGGGAATTTAGCTATGGCTACACCTTC.

This clone occurred a few times. The chain combines TRBV25-1 with TRBJ1-2; D is possibly TRBD1 (5 bases). The CDR3 is made up of 15 amino acids. V shed 3 bases and J shed 4 bases, with 15 bases lying between them. The germline V gene has CDR1 MGHDK and CDR2 SYGVNS. The CDR3 reads CASSDQRDSAYGYTF. The CDR3 nucleotides read TGTGCCAGCAGTGACCAGAGAGACAGTGCCTATGGCTACACCTTC.

The chain joins TRBV18 to TRBJ2-7; D is possibly TRBD2 (5 bases). This CDR3 region has 15 residues. Germline CDR1 is KGHSH and CDR2 is LQKENI. The V end lost 2 bases, the J end lost 0 bases, and 11 bases lay between the germline ends. In nucleotides, the CDR3 is TGTGCCAGCTCACCAGGGTCGGCGGGCTCCTACGAGCAGTACTTC. This sequence encodes CASSPGSAGSYEQYF.

This clone was found a few times. J is TRBJ2-7 and V is TRBV9; D may be TRBD1 (6 bases). This CDR3 is built from 12 residues. The V end was cut by 0 bases, the J end by 6 bases, with 7 bases between. Germline V gene data show CDR1 as SGDLS and CDR2 as YYNGEE. CDR3 protein: CASSVEGGEQYF. The CDR3 DNA reads as TGTGCCAGCAGCGTAGAAGGGGGCGAGCAGTACTTC.

The V gene is TRBV6-5, the J gene TRBJ2-7; TRBD1 matches at 9 bases. Germline V gene sequence: CDR1 MNHEY, CDR2 SVGAGI. This CDR3 comprises 15 residues. The ends lost 2 bases at V and 5 bases at J; junction bases unmatched: 7. CDR3 sequence (DNA): TGTGCCAGCAGTTACCTTGGACAGGGGTTCGACGAGCAGTACTTC. Protein product: CASSYLGQGFDEQYF.

This clone was detected only once. The chain recombines TRBV5-1 with TRBJ2-2; possibly TRBD1 for D (5 bases). This CDR3 has 14 residues. Per germline, CDR1 SGHRS and CDR2 YFSETQ. V lost 4 bases and J lost 4, with 11 bases in between. CDR3 nucleotide sequence: TGCGCCAGCAGCCGATACACAGGCACCGGGGAGCTGTTTTTT. Its protein is CASSRYTGTGELFF.

The gene calls are TRBV13 and TRBJ2-5, with 9 bases that match TRBD2. Germline CDR1 PRHDT, CDR2 FYEKMQ (reference sequence). V shed 5 bases, J shed 2 bases, and the junction held 12 bases outside the gene matches. This CDR3 is built from 17 residues. The CDR3 is CASSPGVASGTQETQYF. CDR3 nucleotides: TGTGCCAGCAGCCCGGGGGTGGCTAGCGGGACGCAAGAGACCCAGTACTTC.

This chain links TRBV4-1 with TRBJ1-5; 7 positions match TRBD1. In germline, CDR1 is MGHRA, CDR2 YSYEKL. V lost 0 bases and J lost 3; bases outside the gene matches: 5. The CDR3 has 16 amino acids. The CDR3 region is CASSQDPGQPNQPQHF. DNA for the CDR3: TGCGCCAGCAGCCAAGATCCGGGACAGCCCAATCAGCCCCAGCATTTT.